These 26 T cell receptor beta chains originate from one sample sequenced in a study of T cell changes during pregnancy in multiple sclerosis. The protocol was immunoSEQ multiplex PCR, while the TCRdb copy is restricted to in-frame clones and leaves out a portion. The repertoire consists of 40,000 to 60,000 clones, with 92% occurring once and the leading ten covering 0.65% to 0.7%. The sample in question was CD4+ T cells from peripheral blood mononuclear cells, obtained in the third trimester of pregnancy. These receptors all come from a female donor with multiple sclerosis, enrolled in a pregnancy study.

This chain uses TRBV7-2 with TRBJ2-3, with a possible D match to TRBD2 (5 bases). There are 15 residues in the CDR3. The V gene's germline CDR1 is SGHTA and CDR2 FQGNSA. V was clipped by 3 bases and J by 2 bases, with 12 bases between them. DNA for the CDR3: TGTGCCAGCAGCTTGAGCGGAGCTCCCACAGATACGCAGTATTTT. Its protein product is CASSLSGAPTDTQYF.

The chain uses TRBV7-6 and TRBJ2-7; D is unresolved. This CDR3 has 13 residues. The V and J ends lost 0 bases and 2 bases respectively, with 5 bases between them. Germline V gives CDR1 SGHVS, CDR2 FNYEAQ. The CDR3 loop reads CASSLATAYEQYF. The CDR3 DNA follows: TGTGCCAGCAGCTTAGCAACAGCCTACGAGCAGTACTTC.

The V and J genes are TRBV30 and TRBJ1-1; the D is unclear. Germline CDR1 reads GTSNPN; CDR2 reads SVGIG (reference sequence). V shed 6 bases and J shed 0 bases, with 14 bases lying between them. There are 14 residues in the CDR3. CDR3 nucleotides: TGTGCCTGCCCTAAAGGAGTAATGAACACTGAAGCTTTCTTT. This encodes CACPKGVMNTEAFF.

This clone has just one count. The chain has TRBV4-1 and TRBJ1-4, with 8 bases lining up with TRBD1. This CDR3 has 15 residues. V was clipped by 5 bases and J by 8 bases; unmatched bases: 10. Germline V gives CDR1 MGHRA, CDR2 YSYEKL. The CDR3 DNA reads TGCGCCAGCAGCACTCCGGGACAGGTGGGAGAAAAACTGTTTTTT. Translated: CASSTPGQVGEKLFF.

This rearrangement joins TRBV7-2 to TRBJ2-5; D unclear. Per the germline V gene, CDR1 is SGHTA and CDR2 is FQGNSA. V dropped 5 bases and J dropped 5 bases, with 9 bases sitting between them. The CDR3 totals 12 residues. The CDR3 sequence is CASSPVRETQYF. The CDR3 nucleotides read TGTGCCAGCAGCCCCGTCCGGGAGACCCAGTACTTC.

The chain recombines TRBV28 with TRBJ1-5, with 7 nucleotides matching TRBD1. Trimming took 0 bases from V and 1 from J; bases not matched to a gene: 6. Germline V gene data show CDR1 as MDHEN and CDR2 as SYDVKM. CDR3 length equals 17 residues. The CDR3 DNA sequence: TGTGCCAGCAGTTTATGGGGCCCGGGACAGAGCAATCAGCCCCAGCATTTT. It yields the protein CASSLWGPGQSNQPQHF. The full variable domain, in which reference TRBV28 and TRBJ1-5 provide the parts outside the CDR3, is DVKVTQSSRYLVKRTGEKVFLECVQDMDHENMFWYRQDPGLGLRLIYFSYDVKMKEKGDIPEGYSVSREKKERFSLILESASTNQTSMYLCASSLWGPGQSNQPQHFGDGTRLSIL.

The rearrangement uses TRBV5-6 and TRBJ2-3; 8 positions agree with TRBD1. Looked up from germline, CDR1 is SGHDT and CDR2 is YYEEEE. The V gene end was trimmed by 4 bases and the J gene end by 7 bases; junction bases not matched to a gene: 11. The CDR3 length is 15 residues. CDR3 DNA sequence: TGTGCCAGCAGCACTGGACAGGGTTTAATAAATACGCAGTATTTT. Translated, it gives CASSTGQGLINTQYF.

The gene calls are TRBV30 and TRBJ2-6; possible D gene TRBD1, 6 bases. Trimming removed 5 bases at V and 2 bases at J, with 10 bases between. The CDR3 length is 14 residues. Germline values: CDR1 GTSNPN, CDR2 SVGIG (reference sequence). DNA of the CDR3: TGTGCCTGGGGGCAGGGGACTGGGGCCAACGTCCTGACTTTC. This sequence encodes CAWGQGTGANVLTF.

The V gene is TRBV6-5, the J gene TRBJ2-7; no firm D call. Trimming stripped 0 bases from V and 3 bases from J, with 6 bases between. This CDR3 is built from 13 residues. The germline gives CDR1 MNHEY, CDR2 SVGAGI. As DNA, the CDR3 is TGTGCCAGCAGTTACTCTACCGGCTACGAGCAGTACTTC. Amino acids: CASSYSTGYEQYF.

This chain uses TRBV19 with TRBJ2-1; 9 positions agree with TRBD2. CDR1 and CDR2 (germline): LNHDA, SQIVND (reference sequence). This CDR3 spans 16 amino acids. The trim removed 4 bases at V and 3 bases at J, leaving 7 bases unmatched. The CDR3: CASSTLSGRIYNEQFF. The CDR3 region has the DNA TGTGCCAGTAGTACCTTGAGCGGGAGGATCTACAATGAGCAGTTCTTC.

The V call is TRBV6-1, the J call TRBJ2-1; possibly TRBD2 for D (5 bases). This CDR3 comprises 15 residues. From germline, CDR1 is MNHNS and CDR2 SASEGT. V shed 7 bases and J shed 6 bases, with 19 bases lying between them. CDR3: CASTRESAYPNEQFF. The CDR3 nucleotides are TGTGCCAGCACTAGGGAGAGCGCTTACCCCAATGAGCAGTTCTTC.

The chain recombines TRBV2 with TRBJ2-5, with 11 nucleotides matching TRBD1. V gave up 6 bases and J gave up 4 bases; unmatched junction bases: 7. The germline V gene encodes CDR1 SNHLY and CDR2 FYNNEI. The CDR3 consists of 15 residues. The CDR3 nucleotides read TGTGCCAGCAGCGGACAGGGGGCTGCCGGAGAGACCCAGTACTTC. This codes for CASSGQGAAGETQYF.

The V call is TRBV19, the J call TRBJ2-1, with TRBD1 matching 10 bases. V shed 7 bases, J shed 4 bases, and the junction held 10 bases outside the gene matches. The CDR3 consists of 16 residues. Germline assignment: CDR1 LNHDA and CDR2 SQIVND (reference sequence). CDR3 nucleotides: TGTGCCAGTACCCTCATGGGACAGGGGCTATACAATGAGCAGTTCTTC. Translated, it gives CASTLMGQGLYNEQFF.

This chain uses TRBV2 with TRBJ2-7; possibly TRBD2 for D (6 bases). The V gene's germline CDR1 is SNHLY and CDR2 FYNNEI. The CDR3 runs 12 residues. With 7 bases removed from V and 4 bases from J, the gap between germline ends came to 11 bases. CDR3 bases: TGTGCCAGCACCGAAGGAGGGTACGAGCAGTACTTC. Residues: CASTEGGYEQYF. The full variable domain, rest sourced from reference TRBV2 and TRBJ2-7, is EPEVTQTPSHQVTQMGQEVILRCVPISNHLYFYWYRQILGQKVEFLVSFYNNEISEKSEIFDDQFSVERPDGSNFTLKIRSTKLEDSAMYFCASTEGGYEQYFGPGTRLTVT.

The rearrangement uses TRBV19 and TRBJ2-6; maybe TRBD1 (6 bases). Germline V CDR1 and CDR2: LNHDA, SQIVND (reference sequence). Trimming left V 5 bases short and J 1 base short, with 9 bases between. This CDR3 has 15 residues. CDR3 DNA: TGTGCCAGTAGTGCTACAGGGTCTGGGGCCAACGTCCTGACTTTC. Translated: CASSATGSGANVLTF.

The chain uses TRBV7-2 and TRBJ2-7; D may be TRBD2 (5 bases). This CDR3 contains 12 residues. Germline CDR1 and CDR2: SGHTA and FQGNSA. Trimming removed 5 bases from V and 7 bases from J, with 12 bases in between. The CDR3: CASSTAGREQYF. CDR3 coding DNA: TGTGCCAGCAGCACCGCGGGCAGAGAGCAGTACTTC.

V and J are TRBV5-4 and TRBJ2-2; TRBD2 might be the D (5 bases). Trimming shortened V by 4 bases and J by 5 bases, and 15 bases separated the two germline ends. This CDR3 is 15 amino acids long. The germline CDR1 and CDR2 sequences are SGHNT and YYREEE (reference sequence). The CDR3 nucleotides are TGTGCCAGCAGCCCAAAAACCGGCGGGACCGGGGAGCTGTTTTTT. Residues: CASSPKTGGTGELFF.

This clone has only a few counts. The J gene is TRBJ2-1, the V gene TRBV12-5; TRBD2 matches at 12 bases. CDR3 size: 16 residues. Germline V gene lookup returns CDR1 LGHNT and CDR2 FRNRAP. V shed 4 bases and J 7 bases; nucleotides not matched to a gene: 8. CDR3 in DNA: TGTGCTAGTGGTTCCATACTAGCGGGAGGCTTGAATGAGCAGTTCTTC. Its translation is CASGSILAGGLNEQFF.

The genes are TRBV7-9 and TRBJ2-1; 13 nucleotides agree with TRBD2. Germline V gene data show CDR1 as SEHNR and CDR2 as FQNEAQ (reference sequence). With 2 bases clipped from V and 3 bases from J, the junction kept 10 bases outside the gene matches. The CDR3 is 19 amino acids. The CDR3 region has the DNA TGTGCCAGCAGCTTATCGGGACTAGCGGGATCCGGAATCTACAATGAGCAGTTCTTC. Translated: CASSLSGLAGSGIYNEQFF.

The chain uses TRBV2 and TRBJ2-1; 7 nucleotides line up with TRBD1. CDR1 is SNHLY, CDR2 FYNNEI, per germline. The CDR3 totals 15 residues. Trimming removed 5 bases from V and 7 bases from J; junction bases left unmatched: 11. CDR3 coding DNA: TGTGCCAGCAGTCCCGACAGGGTGCCGGGAAATGAGCAGTTCTTC. This translates into CASSPDRVPGNEQFF.

This clone was recorded a few times. The chain couples TRBV7-8 to TRBJ1-1; D might be TRBD1 (6 bases). The germline CDR1 and CDR2 sequences are SGHVS and FQNEAQ. The CDR3 spans 18 residues. With 3 bases removed from V and 0 bases from J, the gap between germline ends came to 20 bases. CDR3 residues: CASSFSSGTRRMNTEAFF. DNA for the CDR3: TGTGCCAGCAGCTTTTCCTCCGGGACAAGGAGGATGAACACTGAAGCTTTCTTT.

The chain combines TRBV5-1 with TRBJ2-7, with 12 bases identical to TRBD2. V shed 2 bases, J shed 3 bases, and the junction held 12 bases outside the gene matches. This CDR3 region has 18 residues. In germline, CDR1 is SGHRS, CDR2 YFSETQ. The CDR3 region has the DNA TGCGCCAGCAGCTTACCGGGACTAGCGGGCCTAACGCACTACGAGCAGTACTTC. This codes for CASSLPGLAGLTHYEQYF.

V usage is TRBV27 and J usage is TRBJ2-7; D is undetermined. This CDR3 is 15 amino acids long. V lost 6 bases to trimming and J lost 5 bases, with 20 bases between them. Germline values: CDR1 MNHEY, CDR2 SMNVEV (reference sequence). The CDR3 coding sequence is TGTGCCAGCAGATTGAATCCATACTCTTCCCACGAGCAGTACTTC. Residues: CASRLNPYSSHEQYF.

This clone occurred once. The chain recombines TRBV7-2 with TRBJ1-1, with 8 nucleotides matching TRBD1. From germline, CDR1 is SGHTA and CDR2 FQGNSA. This CDR3 comprises 17 residues. The ends lost 1 base at V and 1 base at J; junction bases unmatched: 8. The CDR3 sequence is CASSLGGRGRWNTEAFF. CDR3 nucleotides: TGTGCCAGCAGCTTAGGGGGCAGGGGGCGGTGGAACACTGAAGCTTTCTTT.

The chain recombines TRBV29-1 with TRBJ2-1, with 7 bases aligning to TRBD2. V gave up 3 bases and J gave up 6 bases; unmatched junction bases: 5. CDR3 length: 13 residues. The germline gives CDR1 SQVTM, CDR2 ANQGSEA. CDR3 DNA sequence: TGCAGCGTTGAGGAGGGAGGGCCCAATGAGCAGTTCTTC. This sequence encodes CSVEEGGPNEQFF.

The chain has TRBV5-8 and TRBJ2-2; D possibly corresponds to TRBD2 (6 bases). Germline V lookup: CDR1 SGHTS, CDR2 YDEGEE. V gave up 4 bases and J gave up 4 bases, with 14 bases separating them. The CDR3 has 15 amino acids. The CDR3 DNA reads TGTGCCAGCAGCCGGGACTTCTCTAGCACCGGGGAGCTGTTTTTT. This translates into CASSRDFSSTGELFF.